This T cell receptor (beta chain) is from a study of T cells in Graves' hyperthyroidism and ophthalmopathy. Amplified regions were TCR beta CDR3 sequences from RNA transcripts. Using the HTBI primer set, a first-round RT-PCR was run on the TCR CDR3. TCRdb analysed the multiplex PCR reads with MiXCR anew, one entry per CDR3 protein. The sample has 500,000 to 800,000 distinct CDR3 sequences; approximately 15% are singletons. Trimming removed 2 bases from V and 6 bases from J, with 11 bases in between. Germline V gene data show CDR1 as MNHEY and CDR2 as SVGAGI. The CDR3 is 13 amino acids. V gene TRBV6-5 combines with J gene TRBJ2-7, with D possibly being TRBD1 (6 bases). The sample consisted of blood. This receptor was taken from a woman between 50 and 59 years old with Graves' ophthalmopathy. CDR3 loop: CASSYAQGLEQYF. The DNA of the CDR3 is TGTGCCAGCAGTTACGCACAGGGTCTCGAGCAGTACTTC.